This TCR beta chain was identified in a study of blood T cells in healthy people across ages. This clonotype occurred a few times. The antigen is unknown. The missing conserved phenylalanine or tryptophan at the end of this CDR3 makes a read error likely. Findings of the study overall: PBMCs went unsorted, and a conclusive naive versus antigen-experienced comparison was therefore prevented.

A sample-barcoded 5' primer and a J-beta primer mix were used in a second PCR of roughly 6 to 11 cycles. MiXCR, applied by TCRdb to the 5' RACE reads, yields one record per CDR3 protein. The sample consists of 1.5 million to 2 million distinct CDR3 sequences, roughly 27% of them appearing once. This CDR3 is built from 16 residues. Germline V gene sequence: CDR1 SQVTM, CDR2 ANQGSEA. V gave up 0 bases and J gave up 6 bases, with 17 bases separating them. The sample taken for sequencing was blood. The V call is TRBV29-1, the J call TRBJ1-4; D is uncertain. The receptor was derived from a woman in her 30s in good health. CDR3 DNA sequence: TGCAGCGTTGAAGAGGCGGCGGCAGGCGCTGATGAAAAACTGTTTTTG. Translated: CSVEEAAAGADEKLFL.